This T cell receptor (beta chain) was sequenced in a study of technical replicates of blood from several donors. V trimming: 3 bases; J trimming: 1 base; junction bases outside the gene matches: 4. The germline V gene encodes CDR1 SGHRS and CDR2 YFSETQ. The CDR3 has 15 residues. Assay used: immunoSEQ multiplex PCR; TCRdb lists only in-frame clones, some missing. Seen here are more than 65,000 clones, roughly 77% observed once, and the top ten hold 3% to 5%. This clone has just one count. This receptor was identified in a human donor in good health. Some clones in this sample may be carry-over from other donors' samples. The chain couples TRBV5-1 to TRBJ2-1; 7 positions match TRBD1. The specimen was PBMCs. This CDR3 reads CASSYTGESYNEQFF. In nucleotides, the CDR3 is TGCGCCAGCAGCTATACAGGGGAATCCTACAATGAGCAGTTCTTC.